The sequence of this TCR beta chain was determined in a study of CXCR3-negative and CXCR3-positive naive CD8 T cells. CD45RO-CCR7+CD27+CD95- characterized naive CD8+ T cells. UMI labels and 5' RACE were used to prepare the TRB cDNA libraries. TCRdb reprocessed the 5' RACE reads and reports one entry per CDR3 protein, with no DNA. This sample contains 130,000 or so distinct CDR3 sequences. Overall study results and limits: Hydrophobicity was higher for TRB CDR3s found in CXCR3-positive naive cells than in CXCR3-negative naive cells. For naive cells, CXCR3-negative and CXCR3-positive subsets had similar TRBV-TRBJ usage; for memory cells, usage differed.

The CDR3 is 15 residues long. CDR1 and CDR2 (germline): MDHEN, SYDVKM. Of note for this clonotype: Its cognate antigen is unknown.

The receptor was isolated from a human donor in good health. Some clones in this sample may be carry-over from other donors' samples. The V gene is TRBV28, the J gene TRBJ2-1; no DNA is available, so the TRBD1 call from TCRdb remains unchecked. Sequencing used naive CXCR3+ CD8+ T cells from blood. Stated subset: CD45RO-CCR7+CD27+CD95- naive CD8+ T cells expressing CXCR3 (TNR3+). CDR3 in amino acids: CASRLQGTAYNEQFF.